A single sample is the source of the 5 T cell receptor beta chains below, sequenced in a study of cytomegalovirus exposure and HLA in healthy donors. With 60 Vbeta and 13 Jbeta primers, the PCR was carried out. Clones were read by immunoSEQ multiplex PCR, and TCRdb kept only the in-frame ones, dropping some. The profile shows 150,000 or so clones, 82% of them singletons. The specimen was PBMCs. The source of these receptors is a man younger than 30 in good health and CMV-seropositive.

The gene calls are TRBV28 and TRBJ1-2; D might be TRBD1 (6 bases). Germline V gene sequence: CDR1 MDHEN, CDR2 SYDVKM. This CDR3 is 13 amino acids long. Trimming took off 8 bases at V and 4 bases at J, with 14 bases between the two ends. CDR3 DNA sequence: TGTGCCAGCCGCGGGGGGCCGGCCTATGGCTACACCTTC. It codes for CASRGGPAYGYTF.

This sequence joins TRBV4-1 and TRBJ2-1, with TRBD2 matching 9 bases. The CDR3 totals 15 residues. V trimming: 2 bases; J trimming: 4 bases; junction bases outside the gene matches: 3. Germline assignment: CDR1 MGHRA and CDR2 YSYEKL. The CDR3 region is CASSQRTSDYNEQFF. CDR3 nucleotide sequence: TGCGCCAGCAGCCAAAGGACTAGCGATTACAATGAGCAGTTCTTC.

This clone was seen a few times. This chain connects TRBV7-3 to TRBJ2-4; 11 bases are shared with TRBD2. Germline CDR1 and CDR2: SGHTA and FQGTGA. The CDR3 contains 19 residues. Trimming cost V 2 bases and J 4 bases; bases outside gene matches: 13. The CDR3: CASSLYPPGTSGTKNIQYF. CDR3 bases: TGTGCCAGCAGCTTATACCCTCCCGGGACTAGCGGAACTAAAAACATTCAGTACTTC.

This clone was recorded a few times. The chain employs TRBV5-1 and TRBJ2-7; TRBD2 matches 8 bases. Germline CDR1 and CDR2: SGHRS and YFSETQ. The V and J ends lost 4 bases and 5 bases, in that order; junction bases with no gene match: 8. CDR3 length: 14 residues. The CDR3 DNA reads as TGCGCCAGCAGCGGGGGTGCGGGAGGCGACGAGCAGTACTTC. It is translated as CASSGGAGGDEQYF.

The chain uses TRBV4-1 and TRBJ1-2; D not certain. V lost 0 bases and J 5 bases, leaving 16 bases between the germline ends. Germline-derived CDR1 and CDR2 are MGHRA and YSYEKL. The CDR3 runs to 16 residues. CDR3: CASSQEVRGPSYGYTF. In nucleotides, the CDR3 is TGCGCCAGCAGCCAAGAAGTTAGAGGCCCTTCTTATGGCTACACCTTC.